This TCR beta chain stems from a study of blood T cell repertoires in COVID-19. This table comes from immunoSEQ multiplex PCR, and its TCRdb copy is limited to in-frame clones, with some not included. This sample carries some 250,000 clones, around 85% of them seen once, and the ten largest clones take approximately 3%. This CDR3 has 18 residues. Trimming left V 2 bases short and J 4 bases short, with 23 bases between. The sample was peripheral blood. The chain is built from TRBV23-1 and TRBJ1-1, with D maybe TRBD1 (6 bases). TRBV23-1 is an open reading frame, and its role is uncertain. This TCR came from a woman aged 25-40 years who had recovered from COVID-19. The CDR3 loop is CASSQTPGGRGIPTEAFF. The CDR3 DNA is TGCGCCAGCAGTCAAACCCCCGGGGGGCGCGGAATACCCACTGAAGCTTTCTTT.